This T cell receptor (beta chain) was captured in a study of T cells expressing NK-cell markers. With the 5' RACE reads reprocessed, TCRdb shows one record per CDR3 protein and no DNA. The listing records approximately 460,000 distinct CDR3 sequences. This CDR3 has 14 residues. Germline CDR1 DFQATT, CDR2 SNEGSKA (reference sequence). The sequenced material came from blood T cells: a sorted CD56 or NKG2C T cell subset, CD4+ or CD8+ T cells, or bulk PBMC T cells (not recorded which). The sequence derives from a woman between 18 and 75 years old in good health. The genes are TRBV20-1 and TRBJ1-4. The CDR3 here is CSAPKDSTNEKLFF.